This T cell receptor beta chain is from a study of glioma-infiltrating T cells after dendritic cell vaccination (dated by TCRdb to 2016 to 2018). The study in broad terms: A cohort of roughly 15 glioblastoma patients from Phase I and II dendritic cell vaccination trials was included, of whom 9 were newly diagnosed and 6 had recurrent disease. Patients received autologous tumor lysate-pulsed dendritic cell vaccination between about 2003 and 2012. The vaccine was prepared from monocyte-derived dendritic cells that were cultured for 6 to 7 days with IL-4 and GM-CSF and then pulsed overnight with autologous tumor lysate. Each patient got three intradermal injections of the dendritic cell vaccine, spaced at biweekly intervals, in the arm below the axilla. Deep sequencing of TCR beta CDR3 regions was used to quantify tumor-infiltrating lymphocyte content and compare tumor and blood repertoires in dendritic cell-vaccinated glioblastoma patients. Survival after dendritic cell vaccination was correlated with TCR sequencing metrics, including TIL content and tumor-blood repertoire overlap.

Findings and caveats that apply to the study as a whole: The cohort was small and heterogeneous, only a few patients had full blood and tumor sets, and even fewer had initial-recurrent tumor pairs. TCR clonality showed no direct relationship with survival, which suggests that a diverse polyclonal response may be important. Higher estimated pretreatment TIL content predicted longer time to progression and overall survival after dendritic cell vaccination. The TCR overlap response model with three groups was called speculative and said to need prospective validation.

From the cysteine up to the phenylalanine, the CDR3 has a length of 15 residues. Just the 45-base CDR3 DNA is kept, in frame starting at base 1. The germline V gene sets CDR1 to SGDLS and CDR2 to YYNGEE. Trimming removed 0 bases from V and 6 bases from J, leaving 15 bases between the germline ends. Patients were selected for having adequate residual fresh-frozen tumor tissue and more than two years of available survival data. Molecular status otherwise varied across the glioblastoma patients, but none of them carried an isocitrate dehydrogenase mutation. PBMC were collected before vaccination, two weeks after the third vaccination, and at tumor progression if progression occurred. The Qiagen DNeasy Blood extraction Kit was used for extraction of genomic DNA. For this clone: Its antigen specificity is not known. No base qualities exist here, and no much larger clone lies one base off it.

The immunoSEQ assay amplified TCRB CDR3 regions from roughly 2.1 micrograms of genomic DNA, or from all available DNA when less than that amount was available. The multiplex PCR relied on 60 forward primers for TCR V beta segments and 13 reverse primers for J beta segments. To estimate the number of reads per starting template, synthetic control templates were added to each sample at limiting dilution. Sequencing produced 87 bp reads on the Illumina HiSeq System. Per the source publication's procedure: To remove PCR and sequencing errors, closely related sequences were merged with a nearest neighbor algorithm. TCR overlap was measured as the percentage of unique tumor TCR beta sequences that were also present in the peripheral blood of the same patient. The immuneACCESS repertoire file appears here via TCRdb, limited to in-frame rearrangements. These files lack a portion of the clones; in checked studies, under half of the deficit traces to unresolved V genes, and the cause of the others is not known. V and J calls and clone size are given by that table; D and trimming were obtained from the DNA. This sample comprises about 49,000 clones, about 85% of them detected only once. About an eighth of the sample is taken by the ten largest.

This TCR was sampled from a human donor with glioblastoma. This receptor chain uses TRBV9 and TRBJ1-2; 6 matching bases give a weak D call of TRBD1. This specimen consisted of blood, obtained before dendritic cell vaccination. The DNA sequence is TGTGCCAGCAGCGTAGGGATGGGAGGGGGGGATGGCTACACCTTC. The resulting protein is CASSVGMGGGDGYTF. The CDR3, completed at both ends by the reference TRBV9 and TRBJ1-2 genes, gives the full variable domain DSGVTQTPKHLITATGQRVTLRCSPRSGDLSVYWYQQSLDQGLQFLIQYYNGEERAKGNILERFSAQQFPDLHSELNLSSLELGDSALYFCASSVGMGGGDGYTFGSGTRLTVV.